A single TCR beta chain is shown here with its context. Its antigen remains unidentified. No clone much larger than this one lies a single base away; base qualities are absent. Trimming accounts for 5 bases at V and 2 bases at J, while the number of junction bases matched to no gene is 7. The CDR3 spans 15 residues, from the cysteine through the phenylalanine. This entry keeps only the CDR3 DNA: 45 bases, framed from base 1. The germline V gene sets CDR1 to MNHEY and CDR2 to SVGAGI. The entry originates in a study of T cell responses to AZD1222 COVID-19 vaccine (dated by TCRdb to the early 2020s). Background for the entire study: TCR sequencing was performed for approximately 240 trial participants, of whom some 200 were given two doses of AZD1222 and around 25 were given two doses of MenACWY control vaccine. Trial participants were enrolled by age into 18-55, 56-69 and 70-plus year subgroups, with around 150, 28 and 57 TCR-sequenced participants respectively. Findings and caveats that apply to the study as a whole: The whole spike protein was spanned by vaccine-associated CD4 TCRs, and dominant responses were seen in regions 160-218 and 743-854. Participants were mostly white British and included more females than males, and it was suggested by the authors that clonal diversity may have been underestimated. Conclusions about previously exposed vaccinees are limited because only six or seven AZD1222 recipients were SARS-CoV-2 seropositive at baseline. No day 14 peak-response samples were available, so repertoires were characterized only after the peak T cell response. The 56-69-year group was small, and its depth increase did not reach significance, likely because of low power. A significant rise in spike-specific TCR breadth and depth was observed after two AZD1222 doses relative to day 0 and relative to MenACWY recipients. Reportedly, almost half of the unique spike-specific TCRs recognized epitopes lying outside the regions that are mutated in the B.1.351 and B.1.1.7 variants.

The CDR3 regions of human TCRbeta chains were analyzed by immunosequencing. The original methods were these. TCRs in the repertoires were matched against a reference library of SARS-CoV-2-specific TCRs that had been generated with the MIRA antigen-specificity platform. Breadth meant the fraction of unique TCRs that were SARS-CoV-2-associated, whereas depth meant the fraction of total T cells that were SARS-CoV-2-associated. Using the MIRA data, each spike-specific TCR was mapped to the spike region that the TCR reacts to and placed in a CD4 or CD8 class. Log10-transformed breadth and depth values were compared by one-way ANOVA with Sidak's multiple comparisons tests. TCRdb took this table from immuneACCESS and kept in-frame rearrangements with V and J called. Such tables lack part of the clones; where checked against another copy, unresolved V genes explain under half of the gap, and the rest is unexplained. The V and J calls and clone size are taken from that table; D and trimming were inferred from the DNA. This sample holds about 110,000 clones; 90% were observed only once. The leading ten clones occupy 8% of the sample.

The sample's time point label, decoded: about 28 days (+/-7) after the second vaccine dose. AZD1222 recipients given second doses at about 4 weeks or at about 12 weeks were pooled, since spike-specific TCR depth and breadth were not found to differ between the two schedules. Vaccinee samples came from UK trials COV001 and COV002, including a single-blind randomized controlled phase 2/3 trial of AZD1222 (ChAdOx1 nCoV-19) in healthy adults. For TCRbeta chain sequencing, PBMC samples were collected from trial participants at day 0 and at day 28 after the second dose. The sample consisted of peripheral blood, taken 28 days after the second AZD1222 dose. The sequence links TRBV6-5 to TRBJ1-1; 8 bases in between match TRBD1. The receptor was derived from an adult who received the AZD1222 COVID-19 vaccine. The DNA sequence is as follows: TGTGCCAGCAGTCAGGGGGCTGGTGCAAACACTGAAGCTTTCTTT. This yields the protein CASSQGAGANTEAFF.